This TCR beta chain was documented in a study of cytomegalovirus exposure and HLA in healthy donors. Vbeta (60) and Jbeta (13) primers were used in the PCR. The method was immunoSEQ multiplex PCR; TCRdb's version includes in-frame clones alone and lacks a portion of them. The sample yields about 160,000 clones, nearly 80% seen once. Germline V gene lookup returns CDR1 SGHVS and CDR2 FQNEAQ. V shed 5 bases and J shed 1 base, with 11 bases lying between them. The CDR3 sequence is 14 residues long. To note about this clone: Its specificity is not known.

Study observations and caveats: In vitro testing confirmed a few CMV-associated chains as specific for CMV antigens. According to the study, approximately 150 TCR beta chains were cytomegalovirus-associated.

Sequenced sample: PBMCs. The sequence was obtained from a man aged 18 to 30 in good health and CMV-seropositive. V is TRBV7-8 and J is TRBJ1-1, with a possible D match to TRBD1 (6 bases). CDR3 coding DNA: TGTGCCAGCAGCCCCCGGACAGCGAACACTGAAGCTTTCTTT. It yields the protein CASSPRTANTEAFF.